The rows below give T cell receptor beta chains drawn from one sample of a study of blood T cell repertoires in COVID-19. This table comes from immunoSEQ multiplex PCR, and its TCRdb copy is limited to in-frame clones, with some not included. Of around 260,000 clones listed, more than 90% are singletons. Specimen: peripheral blood. The source of these receptors is a person aged 18 to 35 with COVID-19, enrolled during active disease. Each CDR3 is given with its conserved first and last residue. Each record gives: D gene, J gene, V gene, CDR3 protein. The D gene is left open where the match is weak.

TRBD1 | TRBJ1-1 | TRBV6-5 | CASSYTTGGTEAFF
. | TRBJ2-7 | TRBV5-1 | CASSFGSYEQYF
TRBD1 | TRBJ1-1 | TRBV7-2 | CASSLGRTGSNEAFF
. | TRBJ1-1 | TRBV5-1 | CASSLDVAGKTEAFF
TRBD2 | TRBJ2-5 | TRBV3-1/TRBV3-2 | CASSRPGLAGAQETQYF
TRBD1 | TRBJ1-1 | TRBV11-3 | CASSSGQGGTEAFF
. | TRBJ2-1 | TRBV27 | CASSTIQGASYNEQFF
TRBD2 | TRBJ2-5 | TRBV3-1/TRBV3-2 | CASSQWGASGSGETQYF
. | TRBJ1-1 | TRBV27 | CASSLKDPGSMNTEAFF
TRBD1 | TRBJ1-5 | TRBV10-3 | CAISEYPPTGGNQPQHF
TRBD2 | TRBJ2-1 | TRBV9 | CASSASGTPYNEQFF
. | TRBJ1-6 | TRBV7-7 | CASSLESRIPDSPLHF
. | TRBJ2-1 | TRBV5-1 | CASSLAGSYNEQFF
. | TRBJ1-3 | TRBV5-1 | CASSPGSRDTIYF
. | TRBJ1-4 | TRBV6-5 | CASSYSFRGAGEKLFF
TRBD2 | TRBJ2-1 | TRBV10-1 | CASSEDGLAGSYNEQFF
TRBD1 | TRBJ2-3 | TRBV9 | CSGSVGIWGASGQGVGTDTQYF
. | TRBJ2-7 | TRBV20-1 | CSASLADWYVYEQYF
TRBD2 | TRBJ2-3 | TRBV3-1/TRBV3-2 | CASSHTPFGGRITDTQYF
. | TRBJ2-2 | TRBV5-1 | CASSDRQIAGELFF
TRBD1 | TRBJ1-4 | TRBV11-2 | CASGGQGDEKLFF
. | TRBJ1-2 | TRBV5-6 | CASSWGRGGYTF
. | TRBJ1-6 | TRBV6-6 | CASSYSEDNSPLHF
TRBD1 | TRBJ1-2 | TRBV5-1 | CASSPGQGAGYGYTF
. | TRBJ2-7 | TRBV6-5 | CANISYGEFDYEQYF
TRBD1 | TRBJ1-2 | TRBV7-2 | CASSLHRGKGYTF
TRBD2 | TRBJ2-5 | TRBV2 | CASSRGLAGETQYF
. | TRBJ1-1 | TRBV10-2 | CASRSRGSEAFF
TRBD2 | TRBJ2-1 | TRBV27 | CASSLGTSGDNEQFF
. | TRBJ1-2 | TRBV7-2 | CASSSGGQSYGYTF
TRBD2 | TRBJ2-3 | TRBV28 | CASSPAGAAVDTQYF
. | TRBJ2-7 | TRBV19 | CASSMGGTWSYEQYF
. | TRBJ2-1 | TRBV7-6 | CASSLSSYNEQFF
. | TRBJ2-3 | TRBV18 | CASSPPGSTGTDTQYF
TRBD1 | TRBJ1-5 | TRBV5-1 | CASSLGDRGEEDQPQHF
. | TRBJ1-1 | TRBV28 | CASSPRLGRGMSAATEAFF
. | TRBJ2-5 | TRBV25-1 | CASSSRGYQYQETQYF
. | TRBJ2-1 | TRBV10-3 | CAISDSEYNEQFF
. | TRBJ2-7 | TRBV3-1/TRBV3-2 | CASSQDEGKSYEQYF
TRBD1 | TRBJ1-6 | TRBV10-3 | CAVTGEDNSPLHF
. | TRBJ2-1 | TRBV5-5 | CASSFSGSPGEQFF
TRBD1 | TRBJ2-7 | TRBV5-6 | CASSLRQGVYEQYF
TRBD1 | TRBJ1-5 | TRBV6-6 | CASSRDSNGPQHF
. | TRBJ1-5 | TRBV19 | CASSPTGKGSNQPQHF
. | TRBJ1-1 | TRBV19 | CASKVGGNTEAFF